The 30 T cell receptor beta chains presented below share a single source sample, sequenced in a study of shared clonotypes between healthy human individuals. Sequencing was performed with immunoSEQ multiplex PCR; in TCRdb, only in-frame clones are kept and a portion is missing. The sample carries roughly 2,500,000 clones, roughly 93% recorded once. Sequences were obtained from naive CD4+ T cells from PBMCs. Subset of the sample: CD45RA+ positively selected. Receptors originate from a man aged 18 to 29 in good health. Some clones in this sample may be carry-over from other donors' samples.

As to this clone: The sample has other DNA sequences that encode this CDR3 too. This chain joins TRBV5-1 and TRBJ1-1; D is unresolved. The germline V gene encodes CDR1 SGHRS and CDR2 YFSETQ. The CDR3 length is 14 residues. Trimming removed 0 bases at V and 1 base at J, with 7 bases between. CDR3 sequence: CASSLGPENTEAFF. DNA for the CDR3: TGCGCCAGCAGCTTGGGGCCGGAGAACACTGAAGCTTTCTTT.

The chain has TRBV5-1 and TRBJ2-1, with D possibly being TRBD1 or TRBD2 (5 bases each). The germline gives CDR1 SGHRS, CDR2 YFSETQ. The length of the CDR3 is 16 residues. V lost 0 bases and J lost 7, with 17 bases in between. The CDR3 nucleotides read TGCGCCAGCAGCTTGGCGGACGCTTGGGGCGGGAATGAGCAGTTCTTC. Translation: CASSLADAWGGNEQFF.

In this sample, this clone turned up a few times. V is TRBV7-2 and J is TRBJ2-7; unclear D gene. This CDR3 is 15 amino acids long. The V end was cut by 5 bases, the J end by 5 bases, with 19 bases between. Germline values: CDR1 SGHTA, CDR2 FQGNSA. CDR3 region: CASSPIIGSGNEQYF. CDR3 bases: TGTGCCAGCAGCCCGATTATCGGCTCTGGGAACGAGCAGTACTTC.

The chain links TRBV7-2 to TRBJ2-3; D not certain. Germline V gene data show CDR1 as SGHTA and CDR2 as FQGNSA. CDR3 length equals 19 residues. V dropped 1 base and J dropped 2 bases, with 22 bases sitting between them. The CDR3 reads CASSLGSFRLDLYTDTQYF. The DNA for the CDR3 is TGTGCCAGCAGCTTAGGCTCTTTTCGGTTGGATTTGTACACAGATACGCAGTATTTT.

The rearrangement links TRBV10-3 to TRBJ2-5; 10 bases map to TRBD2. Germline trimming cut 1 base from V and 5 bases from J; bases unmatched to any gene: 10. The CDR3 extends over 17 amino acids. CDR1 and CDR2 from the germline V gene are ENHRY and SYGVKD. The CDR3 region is CAISELRASGSQETQYF. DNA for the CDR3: TGTGCCATCAGTGAGTTAAGGGCTAGCGGGAGTCAGGAGACCCAGTACTTC.

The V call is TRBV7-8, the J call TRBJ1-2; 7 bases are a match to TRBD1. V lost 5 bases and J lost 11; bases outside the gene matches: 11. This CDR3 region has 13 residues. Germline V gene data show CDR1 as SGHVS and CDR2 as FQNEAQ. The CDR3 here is CASSQSRDSPYTF. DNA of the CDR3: TGTGCCAGCAGCCAGTCCCGGGACAGCCCATACACCTTC.

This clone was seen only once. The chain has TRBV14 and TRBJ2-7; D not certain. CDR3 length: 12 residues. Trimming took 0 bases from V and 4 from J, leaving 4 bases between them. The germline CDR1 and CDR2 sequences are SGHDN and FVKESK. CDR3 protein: CASSQERYEQYF. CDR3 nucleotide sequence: TGTGCCAGCAGCCAAGAACGGTACGAGCAGTACTTC.

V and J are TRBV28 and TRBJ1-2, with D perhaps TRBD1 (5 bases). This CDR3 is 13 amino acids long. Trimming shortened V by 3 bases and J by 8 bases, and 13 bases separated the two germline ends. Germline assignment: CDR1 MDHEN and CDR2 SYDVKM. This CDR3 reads CASSFRGARGYTF. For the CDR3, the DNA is TGTGCCAGCAGTTTTCGAGGGGCCCGGGGCTACACCTTC.

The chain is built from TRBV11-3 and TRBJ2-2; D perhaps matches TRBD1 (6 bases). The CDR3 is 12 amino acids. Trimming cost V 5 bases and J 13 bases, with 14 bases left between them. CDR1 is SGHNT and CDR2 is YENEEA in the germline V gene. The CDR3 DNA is TGTGCCAGCAGCAAAAAGGACAGTTGGCTGTTTTTT. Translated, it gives CASSKKDSWLFF. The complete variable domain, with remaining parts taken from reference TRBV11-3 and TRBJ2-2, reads EAGVVQSPRYKIIEKKQPVAFWCNPISGHNTLYWYLQNLGQGPELLIRYENEEAVDDSQLPKDRFSAERLKGVDSTLKIQPAELGDSAVYLCASSKKDSWLFFGEGSRLTVL.

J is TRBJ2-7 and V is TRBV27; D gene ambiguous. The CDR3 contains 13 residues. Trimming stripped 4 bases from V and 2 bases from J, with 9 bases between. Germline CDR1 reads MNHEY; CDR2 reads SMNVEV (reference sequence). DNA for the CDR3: TGTGCCAGCAGTTCCCGGGTTACCTACGAGCAGTACTTC. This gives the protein CASSSRVTYEQYF.

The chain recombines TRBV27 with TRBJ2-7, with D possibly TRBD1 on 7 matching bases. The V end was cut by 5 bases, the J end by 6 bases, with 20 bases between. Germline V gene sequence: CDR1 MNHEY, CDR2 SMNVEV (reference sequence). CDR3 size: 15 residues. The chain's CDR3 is CASSAGQTGVGEQYF. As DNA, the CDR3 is TGTGCCAGCAGTGCGGGACAGACGGGAGTGGGCGAGCAGTACTTC.

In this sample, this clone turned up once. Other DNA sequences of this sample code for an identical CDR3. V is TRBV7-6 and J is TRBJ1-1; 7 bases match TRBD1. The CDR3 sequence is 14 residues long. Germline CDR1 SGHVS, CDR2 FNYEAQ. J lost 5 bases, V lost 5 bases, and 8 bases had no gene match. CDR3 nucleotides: TGTGCCAGCAGCCCCCGGGACAGAGGTACTGAAGCTTTCTTT. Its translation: CASSPRDRGTEAFF. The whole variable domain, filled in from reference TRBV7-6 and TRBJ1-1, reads GAGVSQSPRYKVTKRGQDVALRCDPISGHVSLYWYRQALGQGPEFLTYFNYEAQQDKSGLPNDRFSAERPEGSISTLTIQRTEQRDSAMYRCASSPRDRGTEAFFGQGTRLTVV.

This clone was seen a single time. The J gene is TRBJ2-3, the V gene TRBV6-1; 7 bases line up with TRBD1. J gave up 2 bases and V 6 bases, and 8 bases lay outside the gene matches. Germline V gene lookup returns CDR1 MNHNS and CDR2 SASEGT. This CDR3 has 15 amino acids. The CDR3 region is CASSPRDSYTDTQYF. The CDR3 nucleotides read TGTGCCAGCAGCCCCCGGGACAGCTACACAGATACGCAGTATTTT.

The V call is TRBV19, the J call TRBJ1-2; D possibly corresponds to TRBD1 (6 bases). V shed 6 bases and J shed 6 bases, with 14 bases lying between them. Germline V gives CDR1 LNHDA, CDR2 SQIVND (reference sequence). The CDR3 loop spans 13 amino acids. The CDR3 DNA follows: TGTGCCAGTAGAATCAGGGGAGCGGATGGCTACACCTTC. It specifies CASRIRGADGYTF.

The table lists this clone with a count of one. The CDR3 coding sequence is TGCAGCGTAGGAGGTGGCGGAGGAAGCACAGATACGCAGTATTTT. It yields the protein CSVGGGGGSTDTQYF. This chain links TRBV29-1 with TRBJ2-3, with a tentative D call TRBD2 (5 bases). Deletions cut 6 bases from V and 0 bases from J, with 16 bases between. This CDR3 is 15 amino acids long. CDR1 and CDR2 (germline): SQVTM, ANQGSEA.

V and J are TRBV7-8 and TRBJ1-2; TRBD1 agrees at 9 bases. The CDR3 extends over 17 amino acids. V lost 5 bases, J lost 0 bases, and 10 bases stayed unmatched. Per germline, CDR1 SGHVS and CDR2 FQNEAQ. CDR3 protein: CASSLRPGQGTNYGYTF. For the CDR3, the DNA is TGTGCCAGCAGCCTTCGACCGGGACAGGGAACTAACTATGGCTACACCTTC.

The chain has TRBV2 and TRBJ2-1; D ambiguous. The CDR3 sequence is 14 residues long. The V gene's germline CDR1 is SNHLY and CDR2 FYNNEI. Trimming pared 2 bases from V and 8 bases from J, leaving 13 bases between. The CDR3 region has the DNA TGTGCCAGCAGTGAATGGGTTCTTACCCATGAGCAGTTCTTC. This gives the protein CASSEWVLTHEQFF.

Here the CDR3 DNA reads TGCAGTGGGGGCGGGACAGCGACCGTGAACACTGAAGCTTTCTTT. Protein: CSGGGTATVNTEAFF. This chain connects TRBV29-1 to TRBJ1-1; TRBD1 aligns across 7 bases. Germline lookup yields CDR1 SQVTM and CDR2 ANQGSEA. The CDR3 totals 15 residues.

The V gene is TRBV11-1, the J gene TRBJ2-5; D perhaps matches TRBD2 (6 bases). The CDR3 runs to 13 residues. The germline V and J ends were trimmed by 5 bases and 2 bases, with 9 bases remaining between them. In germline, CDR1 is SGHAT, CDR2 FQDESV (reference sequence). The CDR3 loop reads CASSQGLQETQYF. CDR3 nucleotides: TGTGCCAGCAGCCAGGGACTTCAAGAGACCCAGTACTTC.

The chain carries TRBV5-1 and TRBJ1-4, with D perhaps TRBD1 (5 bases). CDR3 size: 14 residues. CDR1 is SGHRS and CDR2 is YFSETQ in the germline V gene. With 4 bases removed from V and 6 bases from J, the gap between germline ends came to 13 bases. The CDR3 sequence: CASSTTVRDEKLFF. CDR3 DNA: TGCGCCAGCAGCACGACAGTAAGAGATGAAAAACTGTTTTTT.

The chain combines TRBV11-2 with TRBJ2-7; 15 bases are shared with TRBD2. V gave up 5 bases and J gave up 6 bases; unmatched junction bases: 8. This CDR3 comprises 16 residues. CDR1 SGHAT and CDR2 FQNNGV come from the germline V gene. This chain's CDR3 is CASSPPPGLAGGEQYF. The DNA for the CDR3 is TGTGCCAGCAGCCCCCCCCCGGGACTAGCGGGAGGCGAGCAGTACTTC.

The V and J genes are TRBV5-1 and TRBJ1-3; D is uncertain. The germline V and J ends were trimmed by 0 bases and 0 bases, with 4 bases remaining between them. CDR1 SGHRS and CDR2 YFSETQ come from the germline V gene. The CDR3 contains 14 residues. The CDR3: CASSLEDSGNTIYF. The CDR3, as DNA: TGCGCCAGCAGCTTGGAAGACTCTGGAAACACCATATATTTT. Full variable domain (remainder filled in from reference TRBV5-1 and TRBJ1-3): KAGVTQTPRYLIKTRGQQVTLSCSPISGHRSVSWYQQTPGQGLQFLFEYFSETQRNKGNFPGRFSGRQFSNSRSEMNVSTLELGDSALYLCASSLEDSGNTIYFGEGSWLTVV.

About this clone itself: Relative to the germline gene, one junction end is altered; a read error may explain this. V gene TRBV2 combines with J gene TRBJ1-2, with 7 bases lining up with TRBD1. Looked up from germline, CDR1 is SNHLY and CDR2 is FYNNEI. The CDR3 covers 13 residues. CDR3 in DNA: TGTGCCAGCTGTGACGGGACAGCGTATGGCTACACCTTC. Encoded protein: CASCDGTAYGYTF.

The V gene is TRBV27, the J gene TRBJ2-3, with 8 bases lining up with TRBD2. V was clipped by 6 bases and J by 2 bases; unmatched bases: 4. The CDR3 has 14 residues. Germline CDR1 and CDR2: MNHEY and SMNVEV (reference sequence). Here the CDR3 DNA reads TGTGCCAGCAGGAGCGGGAGAGACACAGATACGCAGTATTTT. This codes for CASRSGRDTDTQYF.

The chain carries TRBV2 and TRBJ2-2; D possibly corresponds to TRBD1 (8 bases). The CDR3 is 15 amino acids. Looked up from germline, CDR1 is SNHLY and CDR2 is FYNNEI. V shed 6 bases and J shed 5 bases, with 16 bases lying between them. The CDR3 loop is CASSADREGTGELFF. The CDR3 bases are TGTGCCAGCAGCGCGGACAGGGAGGGGACCGGGGAGCTGTTTTTT.

The chain's CDR3 is CAWSSQEGTEAFF. CDR3 DNA: TGTGCCTGGAGTAGCCAGGAGGGCACTGAAGCTTTCTTT. The chain links TRBV30 to TRBJ1-1; D gene ambiguous. The CDR3 has 13 residues. The germline gives CDR1 GTSNPN, CDR2 SVGIG (reference sequence). Trimming cost V 2 bases and J 4 bases, with 11 bases left between them.

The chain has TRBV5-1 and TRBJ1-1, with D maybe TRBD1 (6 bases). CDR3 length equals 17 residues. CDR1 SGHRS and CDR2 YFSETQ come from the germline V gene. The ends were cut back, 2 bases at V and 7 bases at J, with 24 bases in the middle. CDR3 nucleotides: TGCGCCAGCAGCTTCGTCCTGAACCGGGACAACAAGGGTGAAGCTTTCTTT. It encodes CASSFVLNRDNKGEAFF.

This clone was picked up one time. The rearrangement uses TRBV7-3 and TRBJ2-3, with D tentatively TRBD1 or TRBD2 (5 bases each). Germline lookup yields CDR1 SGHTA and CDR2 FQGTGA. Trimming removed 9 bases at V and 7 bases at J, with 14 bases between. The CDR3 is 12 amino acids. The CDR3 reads CARRGLPNTQYF. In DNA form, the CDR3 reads TGTGCCAGGAGGGGTCTACCAAATACGCAGTATTTT.

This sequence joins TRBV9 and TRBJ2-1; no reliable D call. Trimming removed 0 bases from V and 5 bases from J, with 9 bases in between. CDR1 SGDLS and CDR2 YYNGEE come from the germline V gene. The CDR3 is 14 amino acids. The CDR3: CASSVATGNNEQFF. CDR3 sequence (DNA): TGTGCCAGCAGCGTAGCTACTGGGAACAATGAGCAGTTCTTC.

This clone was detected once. In DNA, the CDR3 is TGTGCCAGCAGGGGACAGGGGTTTATTCAATATGGTGCTTTCTTT. This translates into CASRGQGFIQYGAFF. V usage is TRBV2 and J usage is TRBJ1-1; 10 nucleotides agree with TRBD1. The CDR3 has 15 amino acids. J gave up 11 bases and V 6 bases, and 15 bases lay outside the gene matches. Germline CDR1 is SNHLY and CDR2 is FYNNEI.